This TCR beta chain came from a study of cytomegalovirus exposure and HLA in healthy donors. Here immunoSEQ multiplex PCR was the method, and the copy in TCRdb shows in-frame clones only, minus some. The sample has around 150,000 clones; approximately 90% are singletons. Study-wide results and limits: Most observed TCR sequences were rare, whereas some public TCRs were detected in many donors.

A note on this clone: Its specificity is not known.

The V and J ends lost 4 bases and 4 bases, in that order; junction bases with no gene match: 9. Looked up from germline, CDR1 is SGDLS and CDR2 is YYNGEE. The CDR3 has 16 residues. Source material: PBMCs. V gene TRBV9 combines with J gene TRBJ2-5; the match to TRBD2 covers 11 bases. This clonotype was sampled from a man between 18 and 29 years old in good health and CMV-seronegative. The CDR3 region has the DNA TGTGCCAGCAGCCCCCGAACTAGCGGGGGATCAGAGACCCAGTACTTC. Protein product: CASSPRTSGGSETQYF.